Considering frequency, the clone carrying this T cell receptor beta chain is large (0.1 to 1%). What it binds is unknown. In preparing the TRB cDNA libraries, 5' RACE with UMI labels was used. TCRdb reprocessed the 5' RACE reads; each CDR3 protein has one entry and no DNA is given. The sample includes some 4,000 distinct CDR3 sequences. This sample stems from a study of CXCR3-negative and CXCR3-positive naive CD8 T cells. CDR3 length equals 12 residues. The germline CDR1 and CDR2 sequences are SGDLS and YYNGEE. Study-level results: Naive subsets were similarly diverse, while memory CD8+ repertoires were much less diverse.

The gene calls are TRBV9 and TRBJ1-2; TCRdb calls TRBD1, which cannot be checked without DNA. The TCR originated in a human donor in good health. Some clones in this sample may be carry-over from other donors' samples. Source material: naive CXCR3- CD8+ T cells from blood. Subset: CD45RO-CCR7+CD27+CD95- naive CD8+ T cells lacking CXCR3 (TNR3-). CDR3 residues: CASSRPPGGHTF.